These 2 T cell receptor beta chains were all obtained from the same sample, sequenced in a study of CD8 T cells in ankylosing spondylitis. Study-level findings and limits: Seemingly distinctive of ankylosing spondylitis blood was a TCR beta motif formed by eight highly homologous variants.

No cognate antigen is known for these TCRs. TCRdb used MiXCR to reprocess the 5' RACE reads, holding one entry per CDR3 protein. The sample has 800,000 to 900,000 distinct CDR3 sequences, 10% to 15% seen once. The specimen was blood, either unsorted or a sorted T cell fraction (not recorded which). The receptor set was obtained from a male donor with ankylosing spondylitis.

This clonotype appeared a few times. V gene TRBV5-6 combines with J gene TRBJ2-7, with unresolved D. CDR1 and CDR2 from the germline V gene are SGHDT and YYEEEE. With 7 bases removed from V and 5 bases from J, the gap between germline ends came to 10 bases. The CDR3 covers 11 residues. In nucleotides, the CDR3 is TGTGCCAGCCGAAGGGTGGACGAGCAGTACTTC. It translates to CASRRVDEQYF. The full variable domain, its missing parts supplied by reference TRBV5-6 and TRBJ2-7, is DAGVTQSPTHLIKTRGQQVTLRCSPKSGHDTVSWYQQALGQGPQFIFQYYEEEERQRGNFPDRFSGHQFPNYSSELNVNALLLGDSALYLCASRRVDEQYFGPGTRLTVT.

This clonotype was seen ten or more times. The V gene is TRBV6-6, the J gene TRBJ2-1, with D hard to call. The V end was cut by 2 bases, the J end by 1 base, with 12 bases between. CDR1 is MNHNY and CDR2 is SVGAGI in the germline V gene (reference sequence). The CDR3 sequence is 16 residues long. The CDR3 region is CASSYSLVRSYNEQFF. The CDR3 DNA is TGTGCCAGCAGTTACAGTCTAGTCCGTTCCTACAATGAGCAGTTCTTC.